This passage covers 9 T cell receptor beta chains from one sample sequenced in a study of post-analysis software for immune sequencing data. The study's findings and limits: Four to six TRBV segments, including TRBV5-6, TRBV5-1 and TRBV20-1, were more frequent in patients than controls.

These receptors lack a known antigen. Unique-molecular-identifier-tagged TCR beta cDNA libraries were used. Each CDR3 protein is one row after TCRdb ran MiXCR on the PCR reads. The sample has 350,000 to 450,000 distinct CDR3 sequences; 30% to 45% are singletons. The sequenced sample consisted of blood. These receptors all stem from a girl aged 10 to 17 with multiple sclerosis.

This clonotype was counted a few times. The chain combines TRBV19 with TRBJ2-1; the match to TRBD1 covers 11 bases. The CDR3 contains 13 residues. Germline V gives CDR1 LNHDA, CDR2 SQIVND (reference sequence). Trimming removed 6 bases from V and 7 bases from J; junction bases left unmatched: 2. The CDR3 here is CASRGQGANEQFF. The CDR3 nucleotides are TGTGCCAGTAGAGGACAGGGGGCGAATGAGCAGTTCTTC.

In its sample, this clonotype was seen a few times. The chain uses TRBV5-1 and TRBJ2-7; 11 bases match TRBD1. Losses at the gene ends were 4 bases for V and 2 bases for J; bases not matched to a gene: 8. CDR3 length: 16 residues. Germline V gene lookup returns CDR1 SGHRS and CDR2 YFSETQ. CDR3 in DNA: TGCGCCAGCAGCACCGGGACAGGGGGTTCTACCTACGAGCAGTACTTC. As protein: CASSTGTGGSTYEQYF.

The chain combines TRBV7-8 with TRBJ2-7, with D perhaps TRBD2 (6 bases). CDR1 and CDR2 from the germline V gene are SGHVS and FQNEAQ. This CDR3 region has 13 residues. Trimming left V 5 bases short and J 3 bases short, with 11 bases between. The CDR3 reads CASSRGILYEQYF. The CDR3 nucleotides read TGTGCCAGCAGCCGCGGGATTCTCTACGAGCAGTACTTC.

The chain carries TRBV12-3 or TRBV12-4 and TRBJ1-2; no firm D call. This CDR3 comprises 13 residues. V dropped 11 bases and J dropped 2 bases, with 15 bases sitting between them. Written as DNA, the CDR3 is TGTGCCTACAGAGGTACGGGGAACTATGGCTACACCTTC. Protein sequence: CAYRGTGNYGYTF.

This clonotype was seen only a few times. The chain carries TRBV5-6 and TRBJ2-7; D is unclear. The length of the CDR3 is 13 residues. V was pared by 4 bases and J by 3 bases, with 11 bases between. The germline gives CDR1 SGHDT, CDR2 YYEEEE. The CDR3 region has the DNA TGTGCCAGCAGCCCGGTGGGAAACTACGAGCAGTACTTC. Translating it yields CASSPVGNYEQYF.

This clonotype has more than one count but fewer than ten. The rearrangement links TRBV9 to TRBJ2-7, with TRBD1 as a possible D gene (5 bases). Germline CDR1 SGDLS, CDR2 YYNGEE. CDR3 length: 15 amino acids. Deletions cut 4 bases from V and 3 bases from J, with 17 bases between. The CDR3 DNA reads as TGTGCCAGCAGCCCATCCCCCGGACAACACTACGAGCAGTACTTC. It codes for CASSPSPGQHYEQYF.

J is TRBJ2-4 and V is TRBV2; 9 bases are a match to TRBD2. TRBJ2-7 explains the end of the DNA better; the J call may be wrong. Germline V gives CDR1 SNHLY, CDR2 FYNNEI. The CDR3 is 14 residues long. This chain's CDR3 is CASRGLAVPYEQYF. CDR3 coding DNA: TGTGCCAGCAGGGGACTAGCCGTTCCCTACGAGCAGTACTTC.

V gene TRBV15 combines with J gene TRBJ1-2; TRBD1 agrees at 8 bases. The V and J ends lost 5 bases and 4 bases, in that order; junction bases with no gene match: 9. Germline CDR1 reads LNHNV; CDR2 reads YYDKDF (reference sequence). This CDR3 comprises 15 residues. The CDR3 reads CATSRRDRPSYGYTF. DNA of the CDR3: TGTGCCACCAGCCGCCGGGACAGGCCCTCCTATGGCTACACCTTC.

The V gene is TRBV5-5, the J gene TRBJ2-1; 12 bases line up with TRBD2. V shed 4 bases, J shed 11 bases, and the junction held 7 bases outside the gene matches. CDR1 and CDR2 (germline): SGHKS, YYEKEE (reference sequence). CDR3 size: 14 residues. CDR3 sequence: CASSPWTSGNKQFF. Here the CDR3 DNA reads TGTGCCAGCAGCCCCTGGACTAGCGGGAATAAGCAGTTCTTC.